One and the same sample provided the 3 T cell receptor beta chains below, sequenced in a study of T-cell reconstitution after alpha-beta-depleted transplantation in children. A TCRbeta library incorporating unique molecular identifiers was prepared. TCRdb independently ran MiXCR on the PCR reads; one entry per CDR3 protein. The table records fewer than 550,000 distinct CDR3 sequences, roughly an eighth of them present only once. The starting material was PBMCs, mostly from graft donor cells, obtained 180 days after TCRalphabeta/CD19-depleted stem cell transplant. The receptors originated from a female patient aged 2-9 years who had a stem cell transplant for aplastic anemia, so the T cells may come from the graft donor.

The chain carries TRBV7-9 and TRBJ1-1; D is perhaps TRBD1 (5 bases). The V and J ends lost 1 base and 12 bases respectively, with 12 bases between them. Looked up from germline, CDR1 is SEHNR and CDR2 is FQNEAQ (reference sequence). The length of the CDR3 is 12 residues. The DNA for the CDR3 is TGTGCCAGCAGCTTAGGGGGGATCGAAACTTTCTTT. Amino acids: CASSLGGIETFF.

The J gene is TRBJ2-2, the V gene TRBV20-1; 8 bases are a match to TRBD2. The germline gives CDR1 DFQATT, CDR2 SNEGSKA (reference sequence). The CDR3 totals 15 residues. The junction had 4 bases not matched to a gene; V was cut back by 0 bases and J by 4 bases. CDR3 in amino acids: CSARDRRGVTGELFF. In nucleotides, the CDR3 is TGCAGTGCTAGAGATAGGCGGGGGGTCACCGGGGAGCTGTTTTTT.

The CDR3 sequence is CASSLPGTGMTLSYTF. For the CDR3, the DNA is TGTGCCAGCAGCTTGCCCGGGACAGGGATGACTCTAAGCTACACCTTC. The rearrangement links TRBV7-9 to TRBJ1-2, with 9 bases identical to TRBD1. There are 16 residues in the CDR3. V shed 3 bases, J shed 9 bases, and the junction held 14 bases outside the gene matches. CDR1 and CDR2 (germline): SEHNR, FQNEAQ (reference sequence). Full variable domain (outside the CDR3, taken from reference TRBV7-9 and TRBJ1-2): DTGVSQNPRHKITKRGQNVTFRCDPISEHNRLYWYRQTLGQGPEFLTYFQNEAQLEKSRLLSDRFSAERPKGSFSTLEIQRTEQGDSAMYLCASSLPGTGMTLSYTFGSGTRLTVV.